This record looks at one T cell receptor beta chain sequence and its context. Its specificity is not known. The germline V gene has CDR1 SGHVS and CDR2 FQNEAQ. This CDR3 comprises 15 residues. Germline trimming cut 1 base from V and 5 bases from J; bases unmatched to any gene: 4. Clones were sequenced by immunoSEQ multiplex PCR, and TCRdb holds only the in-frame ones, with some missing. The repertoire holds about 120,000 clones, about 90% seen once, with about 7.7% in the top ten. The sample belongs to a study of T cell responses to AZD1222 COVID-19 vaccine. Points from the study as a whole: Repertoire samples came only from after the peak T cell response. Reports indicate that nearly half of spike-specific TCRs are directed at unmutated variant regions.

The material was peripheral blood, obtained 28 days after the second AZD1222 dose. The receptor's source is an adult who received the AZD1222 COVID-19 vaccine. This chain links TRBV7-8 with TRBJ1-5, with 8 nucleotides matching TRBD1. The CDR3 region has the DNA TGTGCCAGCAGCTTAGAGGACAGGGAAGATCAGCCCCAGCATTTT. This codes for CASSLEDREDQPQHF.